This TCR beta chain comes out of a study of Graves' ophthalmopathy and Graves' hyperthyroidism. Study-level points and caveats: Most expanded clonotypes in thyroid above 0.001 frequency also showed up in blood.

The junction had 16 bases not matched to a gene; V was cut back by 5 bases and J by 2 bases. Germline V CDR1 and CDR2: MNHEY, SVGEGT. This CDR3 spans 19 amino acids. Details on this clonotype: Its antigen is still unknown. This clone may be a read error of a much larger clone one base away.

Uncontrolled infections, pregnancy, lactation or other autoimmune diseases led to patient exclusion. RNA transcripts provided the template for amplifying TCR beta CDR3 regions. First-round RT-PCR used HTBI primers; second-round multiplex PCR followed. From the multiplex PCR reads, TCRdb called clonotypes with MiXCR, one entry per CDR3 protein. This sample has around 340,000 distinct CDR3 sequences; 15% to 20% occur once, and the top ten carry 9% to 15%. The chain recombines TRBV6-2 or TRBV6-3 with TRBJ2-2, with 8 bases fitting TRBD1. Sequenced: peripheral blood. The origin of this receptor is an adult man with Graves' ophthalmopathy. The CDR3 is CASSLLSTRTGKNTGELFF. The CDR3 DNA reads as TGTGCCAGCAGTCTCCTGTCTACCAGGACAGGGAAAAACACCGGGGAGCTGTTTTTT.